These T cell receptor beta chains were read from a single sample in a study of T cells in Graves' hyperthyroidism and ophthalmopathy. TCRdb re-analysed the multiplex PCR reads in MiXCR, keeping a single row per CDR3 protein. The sample has 610,000 or so distinct CDR3 sequences, about 43% seen once. The sample taken for sequencing was peripheral blood or thyroid tissue (not recorded which). The source is a young woman with Graves' hyperthyroidism. The CDR3 runs from the conserved cysteine through the conserved F or W. D genes are given only for firm matches. The size entry is marked missing in some rows and otherwise reads once, few, many or a size class.

abundance	v_gene	d_gene	j_gene	CDR3aa	CDR3nt
-	TRBV7-6	TRBD1	TRBJ2-7	CASSMGTGDYEQYF	TGTGCTAGCAGCATGGGGACAGGGGACTACGAGCAGTACTTC
-	TRBV12-3/TRBV12-4	-	TRBJ1-2	CASSLAVAGADGYTF	TGTGCCAGCAGTTTAGCGGTAGCGGGAGCCGATGGCTACACCTTC
-	TRBV5-4	-	TRBJ1-4	CASSLGWGKLFF	TGTGCCAGCAGCTTGGGATGGGGAAAACTGTTTTTT
many	TRBV12-3/TRBV12-4	-	TRBJ1-1	CASSLRGEAFF	TGTGCCAGCAGCCTTAGGGGTGAAGCTTTCTTT
many	TRBV11-2	-	TRBJ2-7	CASSLGANGVYEQYF	TGTGCCAGCAGCTTAGGCGCGAACGGGGTCTACGAGCAGTACTTC
-	TRBV2	-	TRBJ1-1	CASVEDARGANTEAFF	TGTGCCAGCGTTGAAGATGCGAGAGGAGCGAACACTGAAGCTTTCTTT
many	TRBV11-2	-	TRBJ1-2	CASTLVGAGGYTF	TGTGCCAGCACTCTCGTCGGGGCGGGTGGCTACACCTTC
many	TRBV13	TRBD2	TRBJ2-7	CASSLTGLLAGDTYEQYF	TGTGCCAGCAGCTTAACGGGCCTCCTAGCGGGCGACACCTACGAGCAGTACTTC
-	TRBV5-1	TRBD1	TRBJ2-7	CASSPMGQAIYEQYF	TGCGCCAGCAGCCCGATGGGACAGGCCATCTACGAGCAGTACTTC
many	TRBV15	-	TRBJ1-5	CATSRFRQGNQPQHF	TGTGCCACCAGCAGATTTCGGCAGGGCAATCAGCCCCAGCATTTT
many	TRBV18	TRBD2	TRBJ2-5	CASSPGLPQPETQYF	TGTGCCAGCTCACCGGGACTACCCCAGCCAGAGACCCAGTACTTC
many	TRBV7-8	-	TRBJ1-1	CASSLGGFAEAFF	TGTGCCAGCAGCTTAGGTGGTTTCGCTGAAGCTTTCTTT
many	TRBV5-6	-	TRBJ1-4	CASSLGPASGKLFF	TGTGCCAGCAGCCTAGGACCGGCCTCCGGGAAACTGTTTTTT
many	TRBV18	TRBD1	TRBJ2-7	CASSPTGFEQYF	TGTGCCAGCTCACCGACAGGGTTCGAGCAGTACTTC
many	TRBV14	-	TRBJ2-5	CASSHAQETQYF	TGTGCCAGCAGCCACGCTCAAGAGACCCAGTACTTC
-	TRBV29-1	TRBD1	TRBJ2-7	CSVSGQGQIYEQYF	TGCAGCGTTAGTGGACAGGGGCAAATCTACGAGCAGTACTTC
many	TRBV29-1	-	TRBJ2-3	CSEGIGTDTQYF	TGCAGCGAGGGTATCGGCACAGATACGCAGTATTTT
-	TRBV7-9	-	TRBJ1-2	CASSLAGRLLESQGGYTF	TGTGCCAGCAGCTTAGCTGGCAGGTTATTGGAAAGCCAAGGAGGCTACACCTTC
-	TRBV7-9	-	TRBJ2-7	CASSSSGSETYEQYF	TGTGCCAGCAGCTCTAGTGGTAGCGAAACCTACGAGCAGTACTTC
-	TRBV7-9	TRBD2	TRBJ2-3	CASGRVEDTQYF	TGTGCCAGCGGGAGGGTTGAAGATACGCAGTATTTT
many	TRBV12-3/TRBV12-4	-	TRBJ1-4	CASSLGPGEKLFF	TGTGCCAGCAGTTTAGGACCGGGTGAAAAACTGTTTTTT
-	TRBV20-1	TRBD2	TRBJ2-3	CSASPGLAASTDTQYF	TGCAGTGCTTCACCGGGACTAGCAGCTAGCACAGATACGCAGTATTTT
many	TRBV3-1	-	TRBJ2-7	CASSQDKGGEQYF	TGTGCCAGCAGCCAAGATAAGGGTGGCGAGCAGTACTTC